These 11 T cell receptor beta chains originate from one sample sequenced in a study of T cell repertoires in cytomegalovirus infection. Each CDR3 protein gets one entry after TCRdb re-called the reads with MiXCR. The repertoire includes around 450,000 distinct CDR3 sequences, about 10% of them detected once, and roughly a tenth sits in the top ten. Sequencing was done on a sample of PBMCs. All receptors derive from a human donor in good health (CMV status not recorded). Some clones in this sample may be carry-over from other donors' samples.

This clonotype was observed at least ten times. This chain uses TRBV10-3 with TRBJ2-3; the D call may be TRBD1 or TRBD2 (5 bases each). CDR3 length: 15 amino acids. Trimming removed 0 bases from V and 6 bases from J, with 13 bases in between. Germline loops: CDR1 ENHRY, CDR2 SYGVKD. CDR3 bases: TGTGCCATCAGTGAGTCGATGCCCTGGGGGGATACGCAGTATTTT. Translated: CAISESMPWGDTQYF.

The chain joins TRBV20-1 to TRBJ2-5; D possibly corresponds to TRBD2 (5 bases). V gave up 1 base and J gave up 5 bases, with 11 bases separating them. The CDR3 runs to 13 residues. CDR1 and CDR2 from the germline V gene are DFQATT and SNEGSKA (reference sequence). The CDR3 here is CSARAGRGETQYF. CDR3 nucleotides: TGCAGTGCTAGAGCGGGAAGAGGGGAGACCCAGTACTTC.

This clonotype was counted between two and nine times. The chain recombines TRBV7-6 with TRBJ2-7; 11 bases agree with TRBD2. The CDR3 extends over 17 amino acids. Looked up from germline, CDR1 is SGHVS and CDR2 is FNYEAQ. The J segment lost 2 bases and the V segment lost 4 bases, leaving 10 bases of the junction unmatched. CDR3: CASSSSLAGGSPYEQYF. The CDR3 DNA reads as TGTGCCAGCAGCTCTTCCTTAGCGGGAGGGTCCCCCTACGAGCAGTACTTC. The full variable domain, its missing parts supplied by reference TRBV7-6 and TRBJ2-7, is GAGVSQSPRYKVTKRGQDVALRCDPISGHVSLYWYRQALGQGPEFLTYFNYEAQQDKSGLPNDRFSAERPEGSISTLTIQRTEQRDSAMYRCASSSSLAGGSPYEQYFGPGTRLTVT.

This clonotype appeared many times. The chain uses TRBV11-2 and TRBJ2-7, with D perhaps given as TRBD1 or TRBD2 (5 bases each). Trimming shortened V by 5 bases and J by 9 bases, and 23 bases separated the two germline ends. Looked up from germline, CDR1 is SGHAT and CDR2 is FQNNGV. This CDR3 spans 15 amino acids. The DNA of the CDR3 is TGTGCCAGCAGCCCCGAGGGGACGGCTTACGGACGGCAGTACTTC. Translated: CASSPEGTAYGRQYF.

V gene TRBV12-3 or TRBV12-4 combines with J gene TRBJ2-7; 13 bases fit TRBD2. Trimming took 4 bases from V and 4 from J; bases not matched to a gene: 7. There are 16 residues in the CDR3. The CDR3 DNA reads TGTGCCAGCAGTTCCCCCGGGACTAGCGGGAATTACGAGCAGTACTTC. Its translation: CASSSPGTSGNYEQYF.

At least ten counts were recorded for this clonotype. The V and J genes are TRBV6-5 and TRBJ2-1, with TRBD2 matching 14 bases. J was trimmed by 9 bases and V by 7 bases; bases with no gene match: 11. The germline V gene encodes CDR1 MNHEY and CDR2 SVGAGI. The CDR3 sequence is 16 residues long. CDR3 in DNA: TGTGCCAGCACTAGGGGACTAGCGGGAGAAGGGAGTGAGCAGTTCTTC. Encoded protein: CASTRGLAGEGSEQFF.

This clonotype occurred many times. The V gene is TRBV10-3, the J gene TRBJ1-5; 7 nucleotides match TRBD1. Germline V lookup: CDR1 ENHRY, CDR2 SYGVKD. The CDR3 covers 14 residues. Losses at the gene ends were 10 bases for V and 3 bases for J; bases not matched to a gene: 9. The CDR3 loop reads CATDREYLNQPQHF. DNA of the CDR3: TGTGCCACTGACAGGGAGTACCTCAATCAGCCCCAGCATTTT.

There are many counts of this clonotype. The V and J genes are TRBV6-5 and TRBJ1-1; no clear D gene. Deletions cut 0 bases from V and 4 bases from J, with 9 bases between. There are 14 residues in the CDR3. Germline assignment: CDR1 MNHEY and CDR2 SVGAGI. The DNA of the CDR3 is TGTGCCAGCAGTTACTCCGGGTTCGGCACTGAAGCTTTCTTT. Encoded protein: CASSYSGFGTEAFF.

This clonotype was seen ten or more times. This chain links TRBV7-8 with TRBJ2-5; D unresolved. The CDR3 runs 16 residues. Trimming shortened V by 2 bases and J by 0 bases, and 13 bases separated the two germline ends. CDR1 SGHVS and CDR2 FQNEAQ come from the germline V gene. The CDR3 DNA follows: TGTGCCAGCAGCTTACTATTAGTAACTAACCAAGAGACCCAGTACTTC. It yields the protein CASSLLLVTNQETQYF.

The rearrangement joins TRBV20-1 to TRBJ1-2, with 7 bases fitting TRBD1. The ends lost 4 bases at V and 6 bases at J; junction bases unmatched: 5. The length of the CDR3 is 12 residues. The germline V gene encodes CDR1 DFQATT and CDR2 SNEGSKA (reference sequence). The DNA for the CDR3 is TGCAGTGCTAAACAGGGGACGAATGGCTACACCTTC. This translates into CSAKQGTNGYTF.

Only a few counts were recorded for this clonotype. The CDR3: CASSVVAGPDNEQFF. CDR3 coding DNA: TGTGCCAGCAGCGTAGTAGCTGGACCAGACAATGAGCAGTTCTTC. The chain uses TRBV9 and TRBJ2-1, with D uncertain. This CDR3 spans 15 amino acids. CDR1 and CDR2 from the germline V gene are SGDLS and YYNGEE. V was trimmed by 0 bases and J by 5 bases, leaving 12 bases between them.